This T cell receptor (beta chain) was recovered during a study of cytomegalovirus exposure and HLA in healthy donors. Study background: Unique TCRs numbering around 80 million, obtained from HLA-typed donors, made up an early data release.

Of note for this clone: A junction end diverges from the germline sequence, so it may reflect a read error.

It was with 60 Vbeta and 13 Jbeta primers that the PCR ran. Only in-frame clones appear in the TCRdb table, and some are missing; sequencing was by immunoSEQ multiplex PCR. The sample records about 140,000 clones, roughly 72% being singletons. Sequences were obtained from PBMCs. This sequence originates from a man in his forties in good health and CMV-seronegative.

Written as DNA, the CDR3 is TGTTCCAGCAGCTTGGTCAGGGACACCGGGGAGCTGTTTTTT. This codes for CSSSLVRDTGELFF. This chain links TRBV7-9 with TRBJ2-2, with a tentative D call TRBD1 (5 bases). Germline lookup yields CDR1 SEHNR and CDR2 FQNEAQ (reference sequence). This CDR3 is built from 14 residues.